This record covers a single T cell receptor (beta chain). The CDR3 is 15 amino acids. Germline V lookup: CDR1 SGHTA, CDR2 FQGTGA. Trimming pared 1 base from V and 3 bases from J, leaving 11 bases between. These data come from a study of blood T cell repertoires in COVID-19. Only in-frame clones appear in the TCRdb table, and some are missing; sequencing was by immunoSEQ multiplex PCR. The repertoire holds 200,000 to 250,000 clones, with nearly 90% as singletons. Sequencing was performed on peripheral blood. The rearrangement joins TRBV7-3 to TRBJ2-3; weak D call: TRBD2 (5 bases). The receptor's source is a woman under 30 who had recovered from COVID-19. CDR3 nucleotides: TGTGCCAGCAGCTTAAATGCGGGCCCAACAGATACGCAGTATTTT. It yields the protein CASSLNAGPTDTQYF.